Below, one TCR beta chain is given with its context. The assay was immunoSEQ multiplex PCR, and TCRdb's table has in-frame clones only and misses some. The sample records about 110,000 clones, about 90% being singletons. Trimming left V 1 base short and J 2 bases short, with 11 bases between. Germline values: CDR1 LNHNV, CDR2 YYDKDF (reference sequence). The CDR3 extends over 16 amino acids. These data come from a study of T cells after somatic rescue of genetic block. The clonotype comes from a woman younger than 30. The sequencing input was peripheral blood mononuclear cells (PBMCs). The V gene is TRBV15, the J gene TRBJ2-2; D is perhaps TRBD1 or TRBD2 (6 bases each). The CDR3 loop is CATSRALGGNTGELFF. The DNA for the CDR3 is TGTGCCACCAGCAGAGCTTTGGGGGGCAACACCGGGGAGCTGTTTTTT. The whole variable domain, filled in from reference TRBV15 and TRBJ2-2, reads DAMVIQNPRYQVTQFGKPVTLSCSQTLNHNVMYWYQQKSSQAPKLLFHYYDKDFNNEADTPDNFQSRRPNTSFCFLDIRSPGLGDTAMYLCATSRALGGNTGELFFGEGSRLTVL.